This T cell receptor (beta chain) was recorded in a study of T cell repertoires in cytomegalovirus infection. Each CDR3 protein is one row after TCRdb ran MiXCR on the reads. The sample records roughly 90,000 distinct CDR3 sequences, about 29% being singletons. Concerning this clonotype itself: Antigen unknown.

Germline V lookup: CDR1 SGHRS, CDR2 YFSETQ. This CDR3 has 16 amino acids. The V and J ends lost 2 bases and 2 bases, in that order; junction bases with no gene match: 7. The input for sequencing was CD8+ T cells from cultured PBMCs, taken from culture after CMV antigen stimulation. The rearrangement links TRBV5-1 to TRBJ2-3; 8 positions match TRBD1. This TCR came from a human donor in good health (CMV status not recorded). Some clones in this sample may be carry-over from other donors' samples. CDR3 sequence: CASSLTPGQDTDTQYF. Written as DNA, the CDR3 is TGCGCCAGCAGCTTAACTCCGGGACAGGACACAGATACGCAGTATTTT. The full variable domain, its missing parts supplied by reference TRBV5-1 and TRBJ2-3, is KAGVTQTPRYLIKTRGQQVTLSCSPISGHRSVSWYQQTPGQGLQFLFEYFSETQRNKGNFPGRFSGRQFSNSRSEMNVSTLELGDSALYLCASSLTPGQDTDTQYFGPGTRLTVL.